These T cell receptor beta chains were read from a single sample in a study of T cells in Graves' hyperthyroidism and ophthalmopathy. One entry per CDR3 protein, called by TCRdb with MiXCR from the multiplex PCR reads. The top ten hold 10% of the sample, which has 650,000 to 750,000 distinct CDR3 sequences, 14% seen once. The sequencing sample was made of blood. All receptors come from a young woman with Graves' hyperthyroidism. CDR3s include the opening cysteine and the closing phenylalanine or tryptophan. Fields, in order: J gene, V gene, clone size, D gene, CDR3 protein, CDR3 DNA. The D gene is left open where the match is weak. Expanded clones get a size class; other rows say once, few or many, or leave the size out.

j_call: TRBJ2-5
v_call: TRBV6-5
clone_size: many
d_call: -
cdr3_aa: CASSYSRTLPFQETQYF
cdr3_nt: TGTGCCAGCAGTTACTCGAGAACCCTTCCCTTTCAAGAGACCCAGTACTTC

j_call: TRBJ2-1
v_call: TRBV20-1
clone_size: many
d_call: TRBD2
cdr3_aa: CSARDRGDEQFF
cdr3_nt: TGCAGTGCTAGAGATCGGGGGGATGAGCAGTTCTTC

j_call: TRBJ1-2
v_call: TRBV28
clone_size: few
d_call: -
cdr3_aa: CASSLNWRHGYTF
cdr3_nt: TGTGCCAGCAGTTTGAACTGGAGGCATGGCTACACCTTC

j_call: TRBJ2-7
v_call: TRBV18
clone_size: many
d_call: -
cdr3_aa: CASSPRLAVSSYEQYF
cdr3_nt: TGTGCCAGCTCACCTCGGTTAGCGGTGAGCTCCTACGAGCAGTACTTC

j_call: TRBJ2-1
v_call: TRBV11-2
clone_size: -
d_call: TRBD2
cdr3_aa: CASSLTREEQFF
cdr3_nt: TGTGCCAGCAGCTTGACGCGGGAGGAGCAGTTCTTC

j_call: TRBJ2-3
v_call: TRBV5-1
clone_size: many
d_call: -
cdr3_aa: CASSLQTGDTQYF
cdr3_nt: TGCGCCAGCAGCTTACAGACCGGGGATACGCAGTATTTT

j_call: TRBJ2-7
v_call: TRBV20-1
clone_size: few
d_call: -
cdr3_aa: CSATRSLGAWDGARSLPIAEQYF
cdr3_nt: TGCAGTGCTACCCGTAGTTTGGGAGCATGGGACGGAGCCCGTTCGCTGCCTATTGCCGAGCAGTACTTC

j_call: TRBJ1-4
v_call: TRBV6-1
clone_size: -
d_call: -
cdr3_aa: CASASNVGEKLFF
cdr3_nt: TGTGCCAGCGCGTCAAACGTGGGTGAAAAACTGTTTTTT

j_call: TRBJ2-7
v_call: TRBV18
clone_size: many
d_call: -
cdr3_aa: CASSLNTGYSYEQYF
cdr3_nt: TGTGCCAGCTCACTAAATACGGGATATTCCTACGAGCAGTACTTC

j_call: TRBJ1-6
v_call: TRBV20-1
clone_size: many
d_call: TRBD1
cdr3_aa: CSAPFGQDQGSPLHF
cdr3_nt: TGCAGTGCTCCTTTCGGACAGGATCAGGGGTCACCCCTCCACTTT

j_call: TRBJ2-1
v_call: TRBV7-2
clone_size: -
d_call: -
cdr3_aa: CASSLPLNNEQFF
cdr3_nt: TGTGCCAGCAGCTTACCCTTAAACAATGAGCAGTTCTTC

j_call: TRBJ2-6
v_call: TRBV11-2
clone_size: -
d_call: -
cdr3_aa: CASSLDRRSYVLTF
cdr3_nt: TGTGCCAGCAGCTTAGATCGGAGATCTTACGTCCTGACTTTC

j_call: TRBJ1-4
v_call: TRBV9
clone_size: -
d_call: TRBD1
cdr3_aa: CASSRRTGEKLFF
cdr3_nt: TGTGCCAGCAGCAGACGGACAGGCGAAAAACTGTTTTTT

j_call: TRBJ2-1
v_call: TRBV7-2
clone_size: many
d_call: -
cdr3_aa: CASSPRASAYNEQFF
cdr3_nt: TGTGCCAGCAGCCCCCGGGCTAGCGCCTACAATGAGCAGTTCTTC

j_call: TRBJ1-2
v_call: TRBV3-1
clone_size: many
d_call: -
cdr3_aa: CASSQAVGSYTF
cdr3_nt: TGTGCCAGCAGCCAAGCGGTAGGGAGCTACACCTTC

j_call: TRBJ2-2
v_call: TRBV12-3/TRBV12-4
clone_size: -
d_call: TRBD2
cdr3_aa: CASDPGTSGRSGNTGELFF
cdr3_nt: TGTGCCAGCGACCCCGGGACTAGCGGGAGGTCGGGGAACACCGGGGAGCTGTTTTTT

j_call: TRBJ2-1
v_call: TRBV27
clone_size: -
d_call: TRBD2
cdr3_aa: CASRMGLAGGLSYNEQFF
cdr3_nt: TGTGCCAGCAGGATGGGCCTAGCGGGAGGGCTCTCCTACAATGAGCAGTTCTTC

j_call: TRBJ2-7
v_call: TRBV7-9
clone_size: many
d_call: -
cdr3_aa: CASSLAPGLLEQYF
cdr3_nt: TGTGCCAGCAGCTTAGCTCCGGGACTTCTCGAGCAGTACTTC

j_call: TRBJ2-4
v_call: TRBV7-9
clone_size: many
d_call: -
cdr3_aa: CASSQKGDFLAKNIQYF
cdr3_nt: TGTGCCAGCAGCCAAAAGGGTGATTTTCTAGCCAAAAACATTCAGTACTTC

j_call: TRBJ1-1
v_call: TRBV28
clone_size: many
d_call: TRBD1
cdr3_aa: CASIYRGKRLTEAFF
cdr3_nt: TGTGCCAGCATATACAGGGGAAAGAGGTTGACTGAAGCTTTCTTT

j_call: TRBJ1-1
v_call: TRBV11-2
clone_size: many
d_call: TRBD1
cdr3_aa: CASSQRGQGGTEAFF
cdr3_nt: TGTGCCAGCAGCCAAAGGGGACAGGGGGGCACTGAAGCTTTCTTT

j_call: TRBJ1-1
v_call: TRBV7-3
clone_size: -
d_call: -
cdr3_aa: CASSPDGGEAFF
cdr3_nt: TGTGCCAGCAGCCCCGATGGGGGTGAAGCTTTCTTT

j_call: TRBJ2-7
v_call: TRBV3-1
clone_size: many
d_call: TRBD1
cdr3_aa: CASSRRDRPFEQYF
cdr3_nt: TGTGCCAGCAGCCGCCGGGACAGGCCCTTCGAGCAGTACTTC

j_call: TRBJ1-2
v_call: TRBV27
clone_size: few
d_call: -
cdr3_aa: CASSLAGAEGYTF
cdr3_nt: TGTGCCAGCAGTTTAGCGGGGGCGGAGGGCTACACCTTC

j_call: TRBJ2-7
v_call: TRBV9
clone_size: few
d_call: TRBD2
cdr3_aa: CASSPSGGRAYEQYF
cdr3_nt: TGTGCCAGCAGCCCCTCTGGTGGGAGGGCCTACGAGCAGTACTTC

j_call: TRBJ2-7
v_call: TRBV20-1
clone_size: many
d_call: -
cdr3_aa: CSARETALSYEQYF
cdr3_nt: TGCAGTGCTAGAGAAACTGCCCTCTCCTACGAGCAGTACTTC

j_call: TRBJ2-2
v_call: TRBV27
clone_size: -
d_call: -
cdr3_aa: CASRNTGSGELFF
cdr3_nt: TGTGCCAGTAGAAACACAGGGTCCGGGGAGCTGTTTTTT

j_call: TRBJ2-7
v_call: TRBV6-2/TRBV6-3
clone_size: many
d_call: -
cdr3_aa: CASSWDMAYEQYF
cdr3_nt: TGTGCCAGCAGTTGGGACATGGCCTACGAGCAGTACTTC

j_call: TRBJ1-4
v_call: TRBV5-8
clone_size: -
d_call: TRBD1
cdr3_aa: CASSLWDSGEKLFF
cdr3_nt: TGTGCCAGCAGCCTCTGGGACAGCGGCGAAAAACTGTTTTTT

j_call: TRBJ2-1
v_call: TRBV6-2/TRBV6-3
clone_size: many
d_call: TRBD1
cdr3_aa: CASSQQGNEQFF
cdr3_nt: TGTGCCAGCAGTCAACAGGGGAATGAGCAGTTCTTC

j_call: TRBJ2-3
v_call: TRBV3-1
clone_size: many
d_call: -
cdr3_aa: CASSQMGLGATTTDTQYF
cdr3_nt: TGTGCCAGCAGCCAGATGGGGCTCGGAGCGACGACCACAGATACGCAGTATTTT

j_call: TRBJ2-7
v_call: TRBV20-1
clone_size: many
d_call: -
cdr3_aa: CGVADYEQYF
cdr3_nt: TGCGGGGTGGCGGACTACGAGCAGTACTTC

j_call: TRBJ2-4
v_call: TRBV27
clone_size: -
d_call: -
cdr3_aa: CASSLSAGISDKNIQYF
cdr3_nt: TGTGCCAGCAGTTTATCGGCAGGGATCTCGGACAAAAACATTCAGTACTTC

j_call: TRBJ2-5
v_call: TRBV15
clone_size: few
d_call: -
cdr3_aa: CATSGGVQGGETQYF
cdr3_nt: TGTGCCACCAGCGGAGGGGTCCAGGGGGGAGAGACCCAGTACTTC

j_call: TRBJ1-2
v_call: TRBV7-9
clone_size: -
d_call: -
cdr3_aa: CASSFLQGGYTF
cdr3_nt: TGTGCCAGCAGCTTTCTTCAGGGTGGCTACACCTTC

j_call: TRBJ1-1
v_call: TRBV27
clone_size: many
d_call: -
cdr3_aa: CASSLTPAGSLEAFF
cdr3_nt: TGTGCCAGCAGTTTAACCCCGGCAGGGTCACTTGAAGCTTTCTTT

j_call: TRBJ2-7
v_call: TRBV28
clone_size: -
d_call: TRBD1
cdr3_aa: CASSWDRGHLLLEQYF
cdr3_nt: TGTGCCAGCAGTTGGGACAGGGGGCACCTCCTGCTCGAGCAGTACTTC

j_call: TRBJ2-1
v_call: TRBV7-8
clone_size: few
d_call: TRBD2
cdr3_aa: CASSLASSSGRVHNEQFF
cdr3_nt: TGTGCCAGCAGCTTAGCCTCATCTAGCGGGAGGGTCCACAATGAGCAGTTCTTC

j_call: TRBJ2-7
v_call: TRBV29-1
clone_size: few
d_call: TRBD1
cdr3_aa: CSVRQGSYEQYF
cdr3_nt: TGCAGCGTTCGACAGGGATCCTACGAGCAGTACTTC

j_call: TRBJ2-7
v_call: TRBV28
clone_size: -
d_call: TRBD2
cdr3_aa: CASSLRLTSGREHEQYF
cdr3_nt: TGTGCCAGCAGTCTCAGACTGACTAGCGGGAGGGAACACGAGCAGTACTTC

j_call: TRBJ2-7
v_call: TRBV14
clone_size: few
d_call: TRBD1
cdr3_aa: CASSLYSTGSYEQYF
cdr3_nt: TGTGCCAGCAGCCTATATTCGACAGGGAGCTACGAGCAGTACTTC

j_call: TRBJ2-1
v_call: TRBV4-2
clone_size: -
d_call: -
cdr3_aa: CASSQYRLGSYNEQFF
cdr3_nt: TGTGCCAGCAGCCAATACCGACTAGGAAGCTACAATGAGCAGTTCTTC

j_call: TRBJ1-2
v_call: TRBV4-1
clone_size: few
d_call: -
cdr3_aa: CASSQEPAPNYGYTF
cdr3_nt: TGCGCCAGCAGCCAAGAACCAGCCCCTAACTATGGCTACACCTTC

j_call: TRBJ2-7
v_call: TRBV6-1
clone_size: few
d_call: TRBD1
cdr3_aa: CASSLGQGTIYEQYF
cdr3_nt: TGTGCCAGCAGTCTTGGACAGGGGACTATATACGAGCAGTACTTC

j_call: TRBJ2-4
v_call: TRBV24-1
clone_size: few
d_call: -
cdr3_aa: CATSDGGAVAKNIQYF
cdr3_nt: TGTGCCACCAGTGATGGTGGCGCCGTAGCCAAAAACATTCAGTACTTC

j_call: TRBJ2-1
v_call: TRBV20-1
clone_size: few
d_call: TRBD2
cdr3_aa: CSTAGTSGGYNEQFF
cdr3_nt: TGCAGTACGGCCGGGACTAGCGGGGGATACAATGAGCAGTTCTTC

j_call: TRBJ1-6
v_call: TRBV7-2
clone_size: few
d_call: -
cdr3_aa: CASSFSSTGKAPLHF
cdr3_nt: TGTGCCAGCAGCTTTAGTAGTACAGGGAAGGCACCCCTCCACTTT

j_call: TRBJ2-7
v_call: TRBV2
clone_size: many
d_call: TRBD2
cdr3_aa: CASSTRLAGGPRRNEQYF
cdr3_nt: TGTGCCAGCAGTACTCGACTAGCGGGAGGGCCCCGGAGGAACGAGCAGTACTTC

j_call: TRBJ2-5
v_call: TRBV3-1
clone_size: many
d_call: TRBD2
cdr3_aa: CASSRGTNNKETQYF
cdr3_nt: TGTGCCAGCAGCCGTGGGACTAATAATAAGGAGACCCAGTACTTC

j_call: TRBJ1-2
v_call: TRBV5-1
clone_size: many
d_call: -
cdr3_aa: CASSLEAGPGSYTF
cdr3_nt: TGCGCCAGCAGCTTGGAGGCAGGCCCTGGGAGCTACACCTTC

j_call: TRBJ2-7
v_call: TRBV7-9
clone_size: -
d_call: -
cdr3_aa: CASSALNTYEQYF
cdr3_nt: TGTGCCAGCAGCGCCCTGAATACCTACGAGCAGTACTTC

j_call: TRBJ2-3
v_call: TRBV14
clone_size: many
d_call: -
cdr3_aa: CASSRSYTDTQYF
cdr3_nt: TGTGCCAGCAGCCGCAGTTACACAGATACGCAGTATTTT

j_call: TRBJ2-6
v_call: TRBV3-1
clone_size: many
d_call: -
cdr3_aa: CASSRGVAGANVLTF
cdr3_nt: TGTGCCAGCAGCCGGGGAGTGGCGGGGGCCAACGTCCTGACTTTC

j_call: TRBJ2-3
v_call: TRBV30
clone_size: many
d_call: -
cdr3_aa: CAWSPTDTQYF
cdr3_nt: TGTGCCTGGAGTCCAACAGATACGCAGTATTTT

j_call: TRBJ2-1
v_call: TRBV20-1
clone_size: many
d_call: TRBD2
cdr3_aa: CSASGSSGATFNEQFF
cdr3_nt: TGCAGTGCTAGCGGCTCTAGCGGGGCTACCTTCAATGAGCAGTTCTTC

j_call: TRBJ2-5
v_call: TRBV3-1
clone_size: once
d_call: TRBD2
cdr3_aa: CASSQGGLAGPQETQYF
cdr3_nt: TGTGCCAGCAGCCAAGGCGGACTAGCGGGACCCCAAGAGACCCAGTACTTC

j_call: TRBJ2-7
v_call: TRBV5-6
clone_size: -
d_call: TRBD1
cdr3_aa: CASSLGGQGAIYEQYF
cdr3_nt: TGTGCCAGCAGCTTGGGAGGACAGGGGGCGATTTACGAGCAGTACTTC

j_call: TRBJ1-3
v_call: TRBV18
clone_size: few
d_call: TRBD1
cdr3_aa: CASSQGANPGNTIYF
cdr3_nt: TGTGCCAGCTCACAGGGGGCGAACCCTGGAAACACCATATATTTT

j_call: TRBJ1-5
v_call: TRBV5-1
clone_size: -
d_call: TRBD1
cdr3_aa: CASSPGQGGLNQPQHF
cdr3_nt: TGCGCCAGCAGCCCGGGACAGGGGGGCCTCAATCAGCCCCAGCATTTT